This TCR beta chain emerged from a study of STAT5B mutations in CD4+ large granular lymphocyte leukemia. Study observations and caveats: Patient CD4-sorted repertoires looked more clonal than healthy CD4+ repertoires, even without putative leukemic clones. No patients shared main leukemic clonotypes, though 20% to 25% appeared at low frequency elsewhere.

Germline CDR1 and CDR2: SGHNT and YENEEA. The J segment lost 7 bases and the V segment lost 4 bases, leaving 7 bases of the junction unmatched. The CDR3 sequence is 15 residues long. Details on this clone: Its target is not known.

Only in-frame clones appear in the TCRdb table, and some are missing; sequencing was by immunoSEQ multiplex PCR. The repertoire holds 40,000 to 55,000 clones, with about 80% as singletons. This receptor was identified in a human donor in good health. The genes are TRBV11-3 and TRBJ2-1; TRBD2 aligns across 10 bases. The sequenced material came from CD4+ T cells from blood buffy coats. CDR3 residues: CASSSHSSGGNEQFF. CDR3 coding DNA: TGTGCCAGCAGCTCCCACTCTAGCGGGGGAAATGAGCAGTTCTTC.